This TCR beta chain comes out of a study of T cells in pancreatic ductal adenocarcinoma. This CDR3 is 15 amino acids long. V gave up 5 bases and J gave up 7 bases; unmatched junction bases: 9. From germline, CDR1 is SGHNT and CDR2 YENEEA. The repertoire was sequenced with immunoSEQ multiplex PCR; TCRdb's copy has only in-frame clones and lacks some. The data show about 4,900 clones, approximately 90% seen once. Study-level findings and limits: The resected cohort was biased toward the minority with early-stage disease. Unique clonotypes were around 8-fold more numerous in blood than in tumor. Comparisons of tumor and blood clonality may show falsely lower tumor diversity.

Selected pancreatic ductal adenocarcinoma patients had undergone surgery without neoadjuvant therapy. This clone has a single count. Its antigen is not known. This TCR was sampled from a human donor with pancreatic ductal adenocarcinoma. This chain joins TRBV11-3 and TRBJ2-4; 9 bases line up with TRBD1. The specimen was pancreatic tumor tissue. In nucleotides, the CDR3 is TGTGCCAGCAGCCCGCTGCCGGGACAGGGTAACATTCAGTACTTC. Its protein is CASSPLPGQGNIQYF.